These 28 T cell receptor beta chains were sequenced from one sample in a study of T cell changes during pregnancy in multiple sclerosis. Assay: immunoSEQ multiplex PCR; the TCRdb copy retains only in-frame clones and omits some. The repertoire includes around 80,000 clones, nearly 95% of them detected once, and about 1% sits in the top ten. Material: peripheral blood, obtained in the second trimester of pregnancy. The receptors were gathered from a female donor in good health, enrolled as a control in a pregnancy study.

This chain's CDR3 is CAISESGGGTEAFF. Written as DNA, the CDR3 is TGTGCCATCAGTGAGTCCGGGGGGGGTACTGAAGCTTTCTTT. V is TRBV10-3 and J is TRBJ1-1; perhaps TRBD1 as D (5 bases). The V gene lost 0 bases and the J gene lost 5 bases, with 10 bases spanning the gap. The CDR3 loop spans 14 amino acids. Germline CDR1 reads ENHRY; CDR2 reads SYGVKD.

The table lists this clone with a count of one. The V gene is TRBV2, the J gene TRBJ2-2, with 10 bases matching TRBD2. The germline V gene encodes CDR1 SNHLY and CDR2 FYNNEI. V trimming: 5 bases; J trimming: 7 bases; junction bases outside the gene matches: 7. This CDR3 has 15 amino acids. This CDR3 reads CASSYLAGEVGELFF. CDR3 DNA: TGTGCCAGCAGTTATCTAGCGGGAGAGGTCGGGGAGCTGTTTTTT.

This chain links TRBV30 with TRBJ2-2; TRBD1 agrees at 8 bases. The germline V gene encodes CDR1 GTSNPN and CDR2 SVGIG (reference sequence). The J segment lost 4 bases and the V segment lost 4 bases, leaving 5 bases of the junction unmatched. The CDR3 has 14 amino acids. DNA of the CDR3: TGTGCCTGGACTAGACAGGGGATCACCGGGGAGCTGTTTTTT. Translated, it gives CAWTRQGITGELFF.

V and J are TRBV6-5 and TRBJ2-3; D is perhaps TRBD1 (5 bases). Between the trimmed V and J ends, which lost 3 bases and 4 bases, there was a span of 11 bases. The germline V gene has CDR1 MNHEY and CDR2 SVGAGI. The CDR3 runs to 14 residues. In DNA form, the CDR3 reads TGTGCCAGCAGTTATGCCAGGGAAGCAGATACGCAGTATTTT. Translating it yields CASSYAREADTQYF.

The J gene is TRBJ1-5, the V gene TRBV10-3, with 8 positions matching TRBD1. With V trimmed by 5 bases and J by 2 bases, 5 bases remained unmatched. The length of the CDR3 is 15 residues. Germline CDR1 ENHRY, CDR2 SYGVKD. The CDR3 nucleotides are TGTGCCATCAGTCCAGGGGGCCAGGGCAATCAGCCCCAGCATTTT. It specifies CAISPGGQGNQPQHF.

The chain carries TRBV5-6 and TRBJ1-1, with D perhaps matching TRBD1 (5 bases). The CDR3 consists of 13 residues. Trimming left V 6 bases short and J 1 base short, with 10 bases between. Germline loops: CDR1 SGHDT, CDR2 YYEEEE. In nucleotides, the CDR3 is TGTGCCAGCACCCTTCAGGGGAACACTGAAGCTTTCTTT. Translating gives CASTLQGNTEAFF.

CDR3 sequence reads: CASPLDDRGNTTQYF. DNA of the CDR3: TGTGCCAGCCCTTTAGACGACAGGGGGAATACTACCCAGTACTTC. The rearrangement joins TRBV27 to TRBJ2-5; 9 nucleotides line up with TRBD1. Trimming at V came to 8 bases and at J to 8 bases, leaving 15 bases not matched to a gene. This CDR3 has 15 amino acids. Per germline, CDR1 MNHEY and CDR2 SMNVEV (reference sequence).

The CDR3 reads CASSLDRGMHNEQFF. Here the CDR3 DNA reads TGTGCCAGCAGCTTAGACAGGGGGATGCACAATGAGCAGTTCTTC. This chain uses TRBV7-9 with TRBJ2-1, with 8 bases identical to TRBD1. Germline V gene data show CDR1 as SEHNR and CDR2 as FQNEAQ (reference sequence). With V trimmed by 1 base and J by 5 bases, 4 bases remained unmatched. This CDR3 spans 15 amino acids.

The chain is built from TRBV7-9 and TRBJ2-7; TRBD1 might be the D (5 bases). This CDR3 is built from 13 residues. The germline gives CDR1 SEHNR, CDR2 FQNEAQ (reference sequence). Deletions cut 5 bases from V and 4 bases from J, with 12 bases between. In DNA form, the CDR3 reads TGTGCCAGCAGCCCGGACACGGATTACGAGCAGTACTTC. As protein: CASSPDTDYEQYF.

The DNA of the CDR3 is TGTGCCAGTAGTATAGGAGGACGGGGGGCGCCCTATGGCTACACCTTC. Its protein is CASSIGGRGAPYGYTF. J is TRBJ1-2 and V is TRBV19; D is possibly TRBD1 (6 bases). CDR1 and CDR2 from the germline V gene are LNHDA and SQIVND (reference sequence). The germline V and J ends were trimmed by 1 base and 4 bases, with 16 bases remaining between them. The CDR3 spans 16 residues.

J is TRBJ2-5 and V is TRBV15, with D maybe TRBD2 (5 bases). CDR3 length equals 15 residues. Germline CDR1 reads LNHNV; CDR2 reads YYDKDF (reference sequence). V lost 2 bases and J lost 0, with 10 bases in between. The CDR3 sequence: CATSRPADYQETQYF. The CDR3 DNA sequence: TGTGCCACCAGCAGACCTGCGGACTACCAAGAGACCCAGTACTTC.

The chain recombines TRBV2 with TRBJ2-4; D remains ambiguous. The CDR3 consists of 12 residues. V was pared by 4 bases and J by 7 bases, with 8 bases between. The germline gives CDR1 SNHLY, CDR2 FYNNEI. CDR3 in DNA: TGTGCCAGCAGTGTCAAGCATAACATTCAGTACTTC. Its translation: CASSVKHNIQYF.

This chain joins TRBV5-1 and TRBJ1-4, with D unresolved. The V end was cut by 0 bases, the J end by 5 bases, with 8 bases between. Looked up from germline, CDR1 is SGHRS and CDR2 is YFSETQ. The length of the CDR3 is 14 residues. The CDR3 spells CASSLVAGNEKLFF. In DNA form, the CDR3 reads TGCGCCAGCAGCTTGGTGGCGGGGAATGAAAAACTGTTTTTT.

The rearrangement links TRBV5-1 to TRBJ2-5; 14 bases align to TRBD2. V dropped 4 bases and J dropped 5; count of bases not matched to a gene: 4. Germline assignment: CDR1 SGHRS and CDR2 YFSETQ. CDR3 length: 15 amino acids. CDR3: CASSTGTSGSETQYF. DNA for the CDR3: TGCGCCAGCAGCACGGGGACTAGCGGGAGCGAGACCCAGTACTTC.

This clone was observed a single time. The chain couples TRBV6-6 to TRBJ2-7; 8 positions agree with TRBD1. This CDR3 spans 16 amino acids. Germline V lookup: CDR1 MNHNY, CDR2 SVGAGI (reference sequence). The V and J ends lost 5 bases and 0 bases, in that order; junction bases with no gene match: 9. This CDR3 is CASSHPGQEPSYEQYF. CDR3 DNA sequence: TGTGCCAGCAGTCATCCGGGACAGGAGCCCTCCTACGAGCAGTACTTC.

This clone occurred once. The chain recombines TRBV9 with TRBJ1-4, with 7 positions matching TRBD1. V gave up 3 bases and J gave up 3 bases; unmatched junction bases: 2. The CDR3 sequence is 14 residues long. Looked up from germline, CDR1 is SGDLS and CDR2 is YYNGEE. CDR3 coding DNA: TGTGCCAGCAGCGGACAGGGACCTAATGAAAAACTGTTTTTT. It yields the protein CASSGQGPNEKLFF.

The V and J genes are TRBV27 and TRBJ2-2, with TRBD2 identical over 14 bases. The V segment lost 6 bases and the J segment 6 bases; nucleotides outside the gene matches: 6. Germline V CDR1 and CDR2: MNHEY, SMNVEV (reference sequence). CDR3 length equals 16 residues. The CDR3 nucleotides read TGTGCCAGCAGGGGACTAGCGGGAGATTTTGCCGGGGAGCTGTTTTTT. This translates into CASRGLAGDFAGELFF.

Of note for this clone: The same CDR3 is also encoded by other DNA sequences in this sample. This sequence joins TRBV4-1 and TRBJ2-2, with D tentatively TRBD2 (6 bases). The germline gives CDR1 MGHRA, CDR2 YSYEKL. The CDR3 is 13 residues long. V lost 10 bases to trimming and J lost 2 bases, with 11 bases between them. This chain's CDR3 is CAIGDSNTGELFF. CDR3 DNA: TGCGCCATCGGGGACTCTAACACCGGGGAGCTGTTTTTT.

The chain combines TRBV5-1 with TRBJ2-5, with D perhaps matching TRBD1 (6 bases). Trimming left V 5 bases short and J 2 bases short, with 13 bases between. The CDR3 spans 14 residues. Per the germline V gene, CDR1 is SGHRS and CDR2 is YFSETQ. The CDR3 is CASSRGHPQETQYF. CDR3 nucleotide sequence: TGCGCCAGCAGTAGGGGACACCCACAAGAGACCCAGTACTTC.

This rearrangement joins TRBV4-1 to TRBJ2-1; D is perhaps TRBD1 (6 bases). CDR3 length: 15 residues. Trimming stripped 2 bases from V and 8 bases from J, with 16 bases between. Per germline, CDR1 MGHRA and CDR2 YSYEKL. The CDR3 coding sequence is TGCGCCAGCAGCCAATTCATGGTGGGGGCCGATGAGCAGTTCTTC. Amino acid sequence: CASSQFMVGADEQFF.

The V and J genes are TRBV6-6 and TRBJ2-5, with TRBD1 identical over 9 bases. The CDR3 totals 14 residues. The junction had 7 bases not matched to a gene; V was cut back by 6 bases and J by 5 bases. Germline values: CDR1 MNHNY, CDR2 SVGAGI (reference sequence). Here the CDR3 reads CASSLATGGETQYF. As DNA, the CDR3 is TGTGCCAGCAGCCTCGCGACAGGGGGGGAGACCCAGTACTTC.

CDR3: CASSGGAGQPQHF. The CDR3 DNA sequence: TGTGCCAGCTCTGGGGGCGCGGGTCAGCCCCAGCATTTT. This rearrangement joins TRBV18 to TRBJ1-5; a possible D gene is TRBD1 (6 bases). The CDR3 totals 13 residues. The germline gives CDR1 KGHSH, CDR2 LQKENI. Deletions cut 6 bases from V and 6 bases from J, with 12 bases between.

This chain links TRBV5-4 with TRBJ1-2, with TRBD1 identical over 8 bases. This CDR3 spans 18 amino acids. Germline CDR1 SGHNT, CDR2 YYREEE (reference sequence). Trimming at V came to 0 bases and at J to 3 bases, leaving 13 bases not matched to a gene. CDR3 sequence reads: CASSLAVPPTGEDYGYTF. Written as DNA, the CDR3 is TGTGCCAGCAGCTTGGCCGTTCCCCCGACAGGGGAGGACTATGGCTACACCTTC.

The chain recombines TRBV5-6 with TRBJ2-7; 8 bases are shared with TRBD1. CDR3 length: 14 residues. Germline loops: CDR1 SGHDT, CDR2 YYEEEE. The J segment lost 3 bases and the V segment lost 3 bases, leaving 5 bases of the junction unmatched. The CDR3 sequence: CASSSGTGLYEQYF. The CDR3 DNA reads TGTGCCAGCAGCTCCGGGACAGGACTCTACGAGCAGTACTTC.

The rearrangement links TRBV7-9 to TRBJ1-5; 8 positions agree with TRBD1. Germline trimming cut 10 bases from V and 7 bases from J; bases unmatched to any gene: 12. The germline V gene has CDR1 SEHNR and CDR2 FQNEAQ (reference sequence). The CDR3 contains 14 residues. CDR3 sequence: CAISAQGAGQPQHF. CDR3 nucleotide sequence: TGTGCCATCTCTGCTCAGGGGGCGGGGCAGCCCCAGCATTTT.

The CDR3 loop is CASSVGVNTEAFF. The CDR3 bases are TGTGCCAGCAGTGTCGGGGTTAACACTGAAGCTTTCTTT. The chain links TRBV2 to TRBJ1-1, with D unclear. V lost 4 bases and J lost 2, with 8 bases in between. The CDR3 is 13 residues long. CDR1 and CDR2 from the germline V gene are SNHLY and FYNNEI.

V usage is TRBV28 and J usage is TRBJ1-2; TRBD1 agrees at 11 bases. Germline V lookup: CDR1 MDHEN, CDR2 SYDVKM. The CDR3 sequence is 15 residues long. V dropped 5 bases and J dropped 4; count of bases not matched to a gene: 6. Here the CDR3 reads CASSPGQGEVYGYTF. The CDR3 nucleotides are TGTGCCAGCAGTCCGGGACAGGGGGAGGTCTATGGCTACACCTTC.

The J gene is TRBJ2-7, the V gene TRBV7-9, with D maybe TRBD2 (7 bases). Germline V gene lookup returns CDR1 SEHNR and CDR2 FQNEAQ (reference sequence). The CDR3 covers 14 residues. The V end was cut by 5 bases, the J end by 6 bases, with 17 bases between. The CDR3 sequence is CASSMSGGPIEQYF. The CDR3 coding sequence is TGTGCCAGCAGCATGTCGGGGGGCCCCATCGAGCAGTACTTC.